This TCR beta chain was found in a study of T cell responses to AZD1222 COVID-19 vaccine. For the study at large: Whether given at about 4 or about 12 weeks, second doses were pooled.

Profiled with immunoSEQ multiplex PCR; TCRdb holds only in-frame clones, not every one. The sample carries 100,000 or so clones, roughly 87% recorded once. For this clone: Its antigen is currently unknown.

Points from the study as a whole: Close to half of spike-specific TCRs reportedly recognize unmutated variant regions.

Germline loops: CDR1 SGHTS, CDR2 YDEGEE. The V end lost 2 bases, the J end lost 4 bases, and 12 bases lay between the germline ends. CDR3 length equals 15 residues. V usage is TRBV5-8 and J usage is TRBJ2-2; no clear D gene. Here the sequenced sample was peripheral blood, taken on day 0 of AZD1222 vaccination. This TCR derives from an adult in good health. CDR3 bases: TGTGCCAGCAGCTTAAAAGTCAAGTCCACCGGGGAGCTGTTTTTT. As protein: CASSLKVKSTGELFF.